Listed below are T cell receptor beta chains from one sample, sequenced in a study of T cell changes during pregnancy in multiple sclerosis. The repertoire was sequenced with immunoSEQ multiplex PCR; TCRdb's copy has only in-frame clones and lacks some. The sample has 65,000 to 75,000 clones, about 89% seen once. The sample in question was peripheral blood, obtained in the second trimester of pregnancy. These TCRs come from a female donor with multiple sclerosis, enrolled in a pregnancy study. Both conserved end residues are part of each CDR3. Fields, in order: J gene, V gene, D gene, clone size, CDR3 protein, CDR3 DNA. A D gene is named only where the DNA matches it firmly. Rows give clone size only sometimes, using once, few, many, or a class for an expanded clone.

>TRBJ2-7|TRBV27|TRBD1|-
CASSSLPGTVSYEQYF
TGTGCCAGCAGTTCCCTCCCCGGGACAGTTTCCTACGAGCAGTACTTC
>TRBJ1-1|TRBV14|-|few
CASSQWRTNTEAFF
TGTGCCAGCAGCCAGTGGAGGACGAACACTGAAGCTTTCTTT
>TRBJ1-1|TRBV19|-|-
CASSIHGEYRNTEAFF
TGTGCCAGTAGTATTCATGGGGAGTATCGGAACACTGAAGCTTTCTTT
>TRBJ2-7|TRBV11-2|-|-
CASSLDRQSYEQYF
TGTGCCAGCAGCTTAGATCGACAGTCCTACGAGCAGTACTTC
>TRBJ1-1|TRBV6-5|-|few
CASTGLLYTEAFF
TGTGCCAGCACGGGGTTATTGTACACTGAAGCTTTCTTT
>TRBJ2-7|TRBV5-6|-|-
CASSPNGGGYYEQYF
TGTGCCAGCAGCCCCAACGGGGGTGGGTACTACGAGCAGTACTTC
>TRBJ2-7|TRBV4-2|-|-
CASSPLQDGTYEQYF
TGTGCCAGCAGCCCCCTTCAGGACGGGACCTACGAGCAGTACTTC
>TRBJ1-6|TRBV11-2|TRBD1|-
CASSLGQNNSPLHF
TGTGCCAGCAGCTTGGGACAGAATAATTCACCCCTCCACTTT
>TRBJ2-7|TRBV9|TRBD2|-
CASSDRDYSYEQYF
TGTGCCAGCAGCGACCGGGACTACTCCTACGAGCAGTACTTC
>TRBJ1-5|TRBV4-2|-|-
CASSPRTDKVQPQHF
TGTGCCAGCAGCCCGAGGACAGATAAGGTTCAGCCCCAGCATTTT
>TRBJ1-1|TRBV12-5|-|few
CASGLGMRAFF
TGTGCTAGTGGTTTGGGGATGAGGGCTTTCTTT
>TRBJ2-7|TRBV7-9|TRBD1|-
CASSSPGQGNGEQYF
TGTGCCAGCAGCTCGCCGGGACAGGGTAATGGGGAGCAGTACTTC
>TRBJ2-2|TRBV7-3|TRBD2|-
CASSLNGGGTNTGELFF
TGTGCCAGCAGCTTAAACGGGGGGGGGACCAACACCGGGGAGCTGTTTTTT
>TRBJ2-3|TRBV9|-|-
CASSVVQGWDTQYF
TGTGCCAGCAGCGTAGTCCAGGGGTGGGATACGCAGTATTTT
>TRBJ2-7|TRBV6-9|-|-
CASSCPGGGQNEQYF
TGTGCCAGCAGTTGCCCTGGGGGCGGCCAAAACGAGCAGTACTTC
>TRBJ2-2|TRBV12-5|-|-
CASGVMNTGELFF
TGTGCTAGTGGTGTAATGAACACCGGGGAGCTGTTTTTT
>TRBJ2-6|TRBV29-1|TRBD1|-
CSKGVRQGVFSGANVLTF
TGCAGCAAAGGAGTGCGACAGGGGGTATTCTCTGGGGCCAACGTCCTGACTTTC
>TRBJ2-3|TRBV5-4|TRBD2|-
CASSLGGGATDTQYF
TGTGCCAGCAGCTTGGGCGGGGGAGCCACAGATACGCAGTATTTT
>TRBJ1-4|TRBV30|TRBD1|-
CAWSMRQGHEKLFF
TGTGCCTGGAGTATGAGACAGGGTCACGAAAAACTGTTTTTT
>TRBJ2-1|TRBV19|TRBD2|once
CASSIPGLAANNEQFF
TGTGCCAGTAGTATTCCCGGACTAGCGGCTAACAATGAGCAGTTCTTC
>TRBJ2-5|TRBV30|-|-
CAWSTKQVQETQYF
TGTGCCTGGAGTACCAAACAGGTACAAGAGACCCAGTACTTC
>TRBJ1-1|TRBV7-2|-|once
CARLAVTNTEAFF
TGTGCCAGGCTGGCGGTGACGAACACTGAAGCTTTCTTT
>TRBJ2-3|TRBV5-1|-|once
CASSLAIGGTDTQYF
TGCGCCAGCAGCTTGGCAATCGGGGGCACAGATACGCAGTATTTT
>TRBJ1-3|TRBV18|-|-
CASSPPGGNTIYF
TGTGCCAGCTCCCCCCCGGGGGGAAACACCATATATTTT
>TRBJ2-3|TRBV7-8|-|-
CASSPRLASPDTQYF
TGTGCCAGCAGCCCAAGGCTAGCGAGTCCAGATACGCAGTATTTT
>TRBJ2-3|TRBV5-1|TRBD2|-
CASSPPSGRGADTQYF
TGCGCCAGCAGCCCCCCGAGCGGGAGAGGCGCAGATACGCAGTATTTT
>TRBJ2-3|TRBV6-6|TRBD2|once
CASTGLAVTDTQYF
TGTGCCAGTACGGGACTAGCGGTCACAGATACGCAGTATTTT
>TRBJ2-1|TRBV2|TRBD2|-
CASRWDYSRRFF
TGTGCCAGCAGATGGGACTACTCCAGGCGGTTCTTC
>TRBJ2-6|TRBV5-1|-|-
CASSQGVSGANVLTF
TGCGCCAGCAGCCAAGGGGTATCTGGGGCCAACGTCCTGACTTTC
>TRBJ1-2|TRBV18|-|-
CASSPPEGVVRGYGYTF
TGTGCCAGCTCACCACCGGAAGGTGTAGTCAGGGGCTATGGCTACACCTTC
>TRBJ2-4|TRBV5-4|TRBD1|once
CASSSYRGDIQYF
TGTGCCAGCAGCTCCTACAGGGGGGACATTCAGTACTTC
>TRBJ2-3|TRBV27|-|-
CASSHGGRPTDTQYF
TGTGCCAGCAGTCATGGAGGGCGCCCCACAGATACGCAGTATTTT
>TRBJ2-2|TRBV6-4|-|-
CASSDSKQPNTGELFF
TGTGCCAGCAGTGACTCGAAACAGCCGAACACCGGGGAGCTGTTTTTT
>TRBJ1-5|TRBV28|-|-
CASRSGVYSNQPQHF
TGTGCCAGCAGGTCAGGGGTTTATAGCAATCAGCCCCAGCATTTT
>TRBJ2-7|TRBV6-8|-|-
CASHTLGGAGYEQYF
TGTGCCAGTCATACCCTAGGAGGGGCGGGCTACGAGCAGTACTTC
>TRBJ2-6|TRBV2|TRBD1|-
CASRGDRAGANVLTF
TGTGCCAGCAGGGGGGACAGGGCTGGGGCCAACGTCCTGACTTTC
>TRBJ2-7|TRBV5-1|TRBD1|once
CASSLDRGAPKYF
TGCGCCAGCAGCTTGGACAGGGGGGCCCCTAAGTACTTC
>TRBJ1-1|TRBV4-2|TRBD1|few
CASSPGGQGNPEAFF
TGTGCCAGCAGCCCCGGCGGACAGGGCAACCCTGAAGCTTTCTTT
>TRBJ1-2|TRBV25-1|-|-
CASSVPGVFIHGYTF
TGTGCCAGCAGTGTTCCAGGGGTCTTCATTCATGGCTACACCTTC
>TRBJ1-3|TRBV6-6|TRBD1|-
CASSGGQASSGNTIYF
TGTGCCAGCAGTGGCGGACAGGCAAGCTCTGGAAACACCATATATTTT
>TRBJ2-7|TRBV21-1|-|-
CASSTTYEQYF
TGTGCCAGCAGCACCACCTACGAGCAGTACTTC
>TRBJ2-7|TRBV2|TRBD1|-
CASRPVKMTGTKEYEQYF
TGTGCCAGCAGACCCGTAAAAATGACAGGGACGAAGGAATACGAGCAGTACTTC
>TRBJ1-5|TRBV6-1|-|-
CASSEGGRGGQPQHF
TGTGCCAGCAGTGAAGGGGGGCGAGGAGGCCAGCCCCAGCATTTT
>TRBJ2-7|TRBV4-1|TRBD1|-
CASSQDYGTGYEQYF
TGCGCCAGCAGCCAAGATTATGGGACAGGGTACGAGCAGTACTTC
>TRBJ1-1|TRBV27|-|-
CASSFGGGVTEAFF
TGTGCCAGCAGTTTCGGGGGTGGAGTAACTGAAGCTTTCTTT
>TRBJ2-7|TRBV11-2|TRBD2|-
CASSSGLADYEQYF
TGTGCCAGCAGTTCCGGACTAGCAGACTACGAGCAGTACTTC
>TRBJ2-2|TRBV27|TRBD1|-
CASSLVRTGGGRELFF
TGTGCCAGCAGTTTAGTCCGGACAGGGGGCGGAAGGGAGCTGTTTTTT
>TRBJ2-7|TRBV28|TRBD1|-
CASSAGTGGEQYF
TGTGCCAGCTCGGCGGGGACAGGGGGCGAGCAGTACTTC
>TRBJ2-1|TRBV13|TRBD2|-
CASSTRTSGRYNEQFF
TGTGCCAGCAGCACGCGGACTAGCGGGAGGTATAATGAGCAGTTCTTC
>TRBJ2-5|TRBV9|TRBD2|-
CASSVALAAGTVQETQYF
TGTGCCAGCAGCGTAGCACTAGCGGCAGGCACGGTCCAAGAGACCCAGTACTTC
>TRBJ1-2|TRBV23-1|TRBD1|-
CASSQSVRGDRGPRGYTF
TGCGCCAGCAGTCAATCGGTAAGGGGGGACAGGGGGCCGAGGGGCTACACCTTC
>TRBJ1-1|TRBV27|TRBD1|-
CASSYYNRGNTEAFF
TGTGCCAGCAGTTATTATAACAGGGGTAACACTGAAGCTTTCTTT
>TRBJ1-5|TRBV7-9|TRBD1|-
CASSLGQGEDNQPQHF
TGTGCCAGCAGCTTAGGACAGGGGGAGGACAATCAGCCCCAGCATTTT
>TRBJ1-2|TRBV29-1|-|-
CSVDHVGEWGGYTF
TGCAGCGTTGATCACGTAGGGGAATGGGGAGGCTACACCTTC
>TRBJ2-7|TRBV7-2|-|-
CASSLSLRGPYEQYF
TGTGCCAGCAGCTTGTCTCTGCGGGGTCCCTACGAGCAGTACTTC
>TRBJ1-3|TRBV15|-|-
CATSSRVGDTIYF
TGTGCCACCAGCAGCAGGGTAGGAGACACCATATATTTT
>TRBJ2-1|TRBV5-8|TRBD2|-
CASSVGLAESYNEQFF
TGTGCCAGCAGCGTTGGACTAGCCGAGTCCTACAATGAGCAGTTCTTC
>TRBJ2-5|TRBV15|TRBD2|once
CATSGGGSNQETQYF
TGTGCCACCAGCGGGGGGGGGAGCAATCAAGAGACCCAGTACTTC